This T cell receptor beta chain was sequenced for a study of blood T cell repertoires in COVID-19. Sequencing used immunoSEQ multiplex PCR; TCRdb keeps in-frame clones, though not all of them. Here the sample spans about 43,000 clones, approximately 88% being singletons. This sequence originates from a man in his sixties with active COVID-19. The specimen was peripheral blood.

The CDR3 region has the DNA TGTGCCAGCAGTTCGCCGCTACCGGGACAGGGGAACTATGGCTACACCTTC. It yields the protein CASSSPLPGQGNYGYTF. The chain has TRBV6-2 or TRBV6-3 and TRBJ1-2; TRBD1 aligns across 10 bases. CDR1 is MNHEY and CDR2 is SVGEGT in the germline V gene. With V trimmed by 4 bases and J by 2 bases, 10 bases remained unmatched. CDR3 length equals 17 residues.